The clone carrying this TCR beta chain was observed at least ten times. Its antigen is still unknown. Trimming took 2 bases from V and 3 from J, leaving 4 bases between them. This CDR3 has 12 amino acids. Germline loops: CDR1 SGHAT, CDR2 FQNNGV. It was RNA transcripts that yielded the amplified TCR beta CDR3 regions. HTBI primers were employed in a first-round RT-PCR of the TCR CDR3. One entry per CDR3 protein results from TCRdb running MiXCR on the multiplex PCR reads. This table has 400,000 to 500,000 distinct CDR3 sequences, roughly an eighth appearing once. These data are taken from a study of T cells in Graves' hyperthyroidism and ophthalmopathy. Study-level findings and limits: The model forecast ophthalmopathy, anticipating it by a median approximately 6.2 months before onset.

The clonotype was recovered from a woman between 18 and 29 years old with Graves' hyperthyroidism. J is TRBJ2-5 and V is TRBV11-2; D remains ambiguous. The sample taken for sequencing was blood. The CDR3 region is CASSLWEETQYF. The CDR3 bases are TGTGCCAGCAGCTTATGGGAAGAGACCCAGTACTTC. The variable domain in full, with the rest retrieved from reference TRBV11-2 and TRBJ2-5, is EAGVAQSPRYKIIEKRQSVAFWCNPISGHATLYWYQQILGQGPKLLIQFQNNGVVDDSQLPKDRFSAERLKGVDSTLKIQPAKLEDSAVYLCASSLWEETQYFGPGTRLLVL.